The T cell receptor beta chain described here comes from a study of response to subunit inactivated influenza vaccine. TCRdb fed the RT-PCR reads into MiXCR, producing one record per CDR3 protein. The sample consists of about 570,000 distinct CDR3 sequences, 12% of them appearing once. CDR1 LGHNA and CDR2 YSLEER come from the germline V gene. V shed 0 bases and J shed 5 bases, with 5 bases lying between them. The CDR3 is 13 amino acids. General study findings and limits: The authors suggested that every seasonal influenza vaccination recruits few new T cells.

This clonotype was counted only a few times. Its antigen is not identified. This sequence joins TRBV4-3 and TRBJ2-1; D not resolved. This material consisted of PBMCs from blood, taken on the day of vaccination. The TCR originated in a man aged 50 to 60 who received an inactivated influenza vaccine. CDR3 residues: CASSQDTDNEQFF. CDR3 coding DNA: TGCGCCAGCAGCCAAGATACGGACAATGAGCAGTTCTTC.